This TCR beta chain was profiled in a study of metastatic and nonmetastatic thyroid tumors (dated by TCRdb to the early 2020s). Background on the whole study: For patients with malignant and with benign thyroid disease, the researchers compared repertoires between peripheral blood samples and tumor or nodule tissue samples.

In the germline V gene, CDR1 corresponds to SNHLY and CDR2 to FYNNEI. The CDR3 holds 15 amino acids from the cysteine to the phenylalanine. Here the CDR3 DNA is all that survives: 45 bases in frame from base 1. Germline trimming: 8 bases from V, 3 bases from J; junction bases outside gene matches: 8. Points the paper makes about the study in general: In both blood and tumor samples, TCR beta diversity was reported to be significantly higher in malignant tumors than in benign nodules.

Comments on this clone: There is no known antigen for this receptor. No quality values exist for individual bases; no much larger clone is one base distant.

Before undergoing thyroid surgery, none of the patients had been given any kind of treatment. Patient clinical samples collected from about 2011 to 2018 were retrospectively analysed using T-cell receptor beta sequencing. Library preparation used PCR. Sequencing used an Illumina HiSeq 4000. High-throughput sequencing was used to profile the TCR beta-chain CDR3 region of every patient. In the source study's methods: Drawing on CDR3 differences between clinicopathological groups, the researchers built a classifier meant to tell apart patients with distant-metastatic papillary thyroid cancer. To measure repertoire diversity the researchers used the Shannon index, while the Morisita-Horn index served to gauge how similar the tumor and blood repertoires were. The raw public reads went through TCRdb reprocessing: fastp at Q25, MiXCR clone calling, in-frame beta chains kept. The V and J calls and clone size are TCRdb's, not the authors'. A total of approximately 13,000 clones appear in this sample, about 34% of them only once. 10% to 15% of the sample is in the top ten clones.

The rearranged segments are TRBV2 and TRBJ2-2; 8 central bases correspond to TRBD2. The sequenced sample was tumor tissue. This TCR came from a male donor with papillary thyroid cancer or a benign thyroid nodule (not recorded which). Some clones in this sample may be carry-over from other donors' samples. Here is the DNA: TGTGCCAGCGGCGGCGGAGCGGGAGACACCGGGGAGCTGTTTTTT. Its amino acids are CASGGGAGDTGELFF.